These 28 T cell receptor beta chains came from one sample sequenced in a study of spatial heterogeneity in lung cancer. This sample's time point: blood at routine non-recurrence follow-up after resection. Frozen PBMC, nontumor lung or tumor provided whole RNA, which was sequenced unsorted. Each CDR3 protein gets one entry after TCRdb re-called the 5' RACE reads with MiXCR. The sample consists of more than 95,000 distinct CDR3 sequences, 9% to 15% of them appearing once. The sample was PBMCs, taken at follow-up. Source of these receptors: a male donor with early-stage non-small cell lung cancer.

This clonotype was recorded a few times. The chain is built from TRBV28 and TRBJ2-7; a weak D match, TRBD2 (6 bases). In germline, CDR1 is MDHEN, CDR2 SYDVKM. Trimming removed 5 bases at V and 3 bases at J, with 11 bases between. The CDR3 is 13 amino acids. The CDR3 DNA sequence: TGTGCCAGCAGTCGCCTGGGGGGCTACGAGCAGTACTTC. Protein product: CASSRLGGYEQYF.

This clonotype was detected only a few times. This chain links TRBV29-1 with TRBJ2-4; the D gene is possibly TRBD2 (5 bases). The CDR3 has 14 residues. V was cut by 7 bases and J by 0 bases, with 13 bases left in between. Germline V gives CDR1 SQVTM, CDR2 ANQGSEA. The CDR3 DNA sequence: TGCAGCGCCGGGATGGGGATAGCCAAAAACATTCAGTACTTC. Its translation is CSAGMGIAKNIQYF.

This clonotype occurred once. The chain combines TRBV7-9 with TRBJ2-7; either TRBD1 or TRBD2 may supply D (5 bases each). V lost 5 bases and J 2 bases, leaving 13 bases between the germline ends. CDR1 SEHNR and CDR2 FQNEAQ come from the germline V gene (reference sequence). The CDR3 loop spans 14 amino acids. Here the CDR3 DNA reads TGTGCCAGCAGCGTGAGGGGCAGGGCCTACGAGCAGTACTTC. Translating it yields CASSVRGRAYEQYF.

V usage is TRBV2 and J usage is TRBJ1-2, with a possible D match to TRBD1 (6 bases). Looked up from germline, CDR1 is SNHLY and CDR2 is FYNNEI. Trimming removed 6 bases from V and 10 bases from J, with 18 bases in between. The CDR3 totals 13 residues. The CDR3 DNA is TGTGCCAGCAGCGTCCGCCGGGACACTGTCTACACCTTC. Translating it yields CASSVRRDTVYTF.

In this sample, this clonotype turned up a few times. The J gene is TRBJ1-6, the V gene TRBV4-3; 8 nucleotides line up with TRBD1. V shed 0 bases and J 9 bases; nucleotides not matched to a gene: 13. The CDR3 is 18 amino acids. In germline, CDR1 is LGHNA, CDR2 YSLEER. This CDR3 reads CASSQDPAGGYSTSPLHF. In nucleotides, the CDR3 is TGCGCCAGCAGCCAAGATCCAGCAGGGGGCTACTCAACTTCACCCCTCCACTTT.

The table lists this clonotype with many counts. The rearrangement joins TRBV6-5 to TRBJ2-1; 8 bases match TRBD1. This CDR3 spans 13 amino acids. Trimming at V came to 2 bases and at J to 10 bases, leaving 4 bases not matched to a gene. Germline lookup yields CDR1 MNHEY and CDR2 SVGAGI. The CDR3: CASSYQGAREQFF. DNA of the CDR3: TGTGCCAGCAGTTACCAGGGGGCGCGGGAGCAGTTCTTC.

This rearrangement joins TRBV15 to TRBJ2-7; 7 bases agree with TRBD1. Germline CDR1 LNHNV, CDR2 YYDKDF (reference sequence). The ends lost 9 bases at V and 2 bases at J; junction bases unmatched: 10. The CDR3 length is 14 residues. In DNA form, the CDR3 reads TGTGCCACTTCACTTGCGACAGGGACCTACGAGCAGTACTTC. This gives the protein CATSLATGTYEQYF.

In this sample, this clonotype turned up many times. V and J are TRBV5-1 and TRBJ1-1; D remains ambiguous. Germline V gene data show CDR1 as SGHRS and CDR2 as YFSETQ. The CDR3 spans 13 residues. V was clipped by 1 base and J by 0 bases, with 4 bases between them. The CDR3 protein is CASSLTVNTEAFF. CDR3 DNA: TGCGCCAGCAGCTTGACAGTGAACACTGAAGCTTTCTTT.

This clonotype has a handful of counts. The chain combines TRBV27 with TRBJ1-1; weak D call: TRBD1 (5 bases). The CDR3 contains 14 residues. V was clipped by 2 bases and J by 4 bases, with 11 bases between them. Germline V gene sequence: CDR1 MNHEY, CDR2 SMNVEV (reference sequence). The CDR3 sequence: CASSLVGGTTEAFF. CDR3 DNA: TGTGCCAGCAGTTTAGTGGGGGGGACCACTGAAGCTTTCTTT.

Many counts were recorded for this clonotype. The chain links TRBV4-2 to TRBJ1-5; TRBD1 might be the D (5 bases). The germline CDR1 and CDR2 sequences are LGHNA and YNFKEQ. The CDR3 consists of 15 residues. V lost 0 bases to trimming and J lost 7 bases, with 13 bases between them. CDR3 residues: CASSQERSGTQPQHF. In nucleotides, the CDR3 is TGTGCCAGCAGCCAAGAGAGGTCTGGGACCCAGCCCCAGCATTTT.

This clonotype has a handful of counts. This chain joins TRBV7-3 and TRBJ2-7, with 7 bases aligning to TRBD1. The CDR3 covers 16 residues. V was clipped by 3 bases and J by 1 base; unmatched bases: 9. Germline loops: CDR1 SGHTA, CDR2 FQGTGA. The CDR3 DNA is TGTGCCAGCAGCTTCGTCGACAGGGAGTTTTCCTACGAGCAGTACTTC. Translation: CASSFVDREFSYEQYF.

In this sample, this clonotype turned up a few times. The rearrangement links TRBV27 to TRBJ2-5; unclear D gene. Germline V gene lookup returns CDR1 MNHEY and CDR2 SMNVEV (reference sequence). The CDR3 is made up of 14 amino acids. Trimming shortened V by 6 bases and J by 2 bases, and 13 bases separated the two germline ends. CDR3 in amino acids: CASRVYRGQETQYF. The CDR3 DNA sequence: TGTGCCAGCAGAGTTTATAGAGGACAAGAGACCCAGTACTTC.

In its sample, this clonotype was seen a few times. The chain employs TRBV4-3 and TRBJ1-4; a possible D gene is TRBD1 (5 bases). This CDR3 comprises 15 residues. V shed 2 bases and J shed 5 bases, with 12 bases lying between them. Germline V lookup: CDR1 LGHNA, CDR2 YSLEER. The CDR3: CASSQSGRLNEKLFF. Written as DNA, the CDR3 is TGCGCCAGCAGCCAATCAGGGCGCCTGAATGAAAAACTGTTTTTT.

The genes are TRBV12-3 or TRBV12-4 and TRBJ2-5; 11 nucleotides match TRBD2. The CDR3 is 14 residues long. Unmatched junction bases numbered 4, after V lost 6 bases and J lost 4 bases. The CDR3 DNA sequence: TGTGCCAGCAGCCCGACTAGCGGGGTAGAGACCCAGTACTTC. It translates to CASSPTSGVETQYF.

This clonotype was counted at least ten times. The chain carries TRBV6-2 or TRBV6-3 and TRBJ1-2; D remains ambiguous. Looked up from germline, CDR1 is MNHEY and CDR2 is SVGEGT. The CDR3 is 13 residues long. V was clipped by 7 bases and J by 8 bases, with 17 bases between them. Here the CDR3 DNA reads TGTGCCAGCACCTCATCAGTGCACGGCGGCTACACCTTC. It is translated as CASTSSVHGGYTF.

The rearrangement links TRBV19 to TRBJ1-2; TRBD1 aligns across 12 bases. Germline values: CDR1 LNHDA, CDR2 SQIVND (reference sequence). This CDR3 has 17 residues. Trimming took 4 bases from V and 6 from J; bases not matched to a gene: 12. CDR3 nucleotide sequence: TGTGCCAGTAGTAAAGGATTTGCCGGGACAGGGGGCGATGGCTACACCTTC. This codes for CASSKGFAGTGGDGYTF.

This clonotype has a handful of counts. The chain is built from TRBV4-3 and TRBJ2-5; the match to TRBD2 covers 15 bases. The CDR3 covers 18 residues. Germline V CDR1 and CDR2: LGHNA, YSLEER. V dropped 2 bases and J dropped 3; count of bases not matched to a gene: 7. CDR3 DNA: TGCGCCAGCAGCCAAAGGACTAGCGGGGGGGATAGGAAAGAGACCCAGTACTTC. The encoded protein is CASSQRTSGGDRKETQYF.

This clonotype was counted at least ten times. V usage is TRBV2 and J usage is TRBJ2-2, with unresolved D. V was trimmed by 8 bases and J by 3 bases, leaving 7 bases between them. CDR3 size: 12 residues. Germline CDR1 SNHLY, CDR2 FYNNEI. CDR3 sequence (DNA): TGTGCCAGCCATCAGGACACCGGGGAGCTGTTTTTT. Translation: CASHQDTGELFF.

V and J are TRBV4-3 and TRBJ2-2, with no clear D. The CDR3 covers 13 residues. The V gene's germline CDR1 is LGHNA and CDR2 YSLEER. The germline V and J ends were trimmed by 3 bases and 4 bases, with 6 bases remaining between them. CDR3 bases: TGCGCCAGCAGCCAGACTCTCACCGGGGAGCTGTTTTTT. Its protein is CASSQTLTGELFF.

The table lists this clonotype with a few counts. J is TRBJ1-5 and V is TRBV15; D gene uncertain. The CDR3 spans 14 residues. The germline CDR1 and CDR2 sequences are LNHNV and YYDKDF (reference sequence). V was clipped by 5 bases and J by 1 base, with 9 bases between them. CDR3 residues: CATSPDGSNQPQHF. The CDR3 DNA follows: TGTGCCACCAGCCCAGACGGAAGCAATCAGCCCCAGCATTTT.

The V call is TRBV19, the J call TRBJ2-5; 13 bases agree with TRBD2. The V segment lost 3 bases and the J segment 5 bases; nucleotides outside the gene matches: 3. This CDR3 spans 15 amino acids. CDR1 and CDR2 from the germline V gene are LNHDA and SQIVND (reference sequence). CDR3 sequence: CASSIGLAGVETQYF. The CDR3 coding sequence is TGTGCCAGTAGTATCGGACTAGCGGGGGTGGAGACCCAGTACTTC.

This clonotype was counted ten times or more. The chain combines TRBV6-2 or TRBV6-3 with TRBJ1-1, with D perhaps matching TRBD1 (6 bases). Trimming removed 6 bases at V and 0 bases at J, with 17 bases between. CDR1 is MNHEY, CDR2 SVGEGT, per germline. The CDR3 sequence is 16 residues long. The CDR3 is CASSPFGGAVNTEAFF. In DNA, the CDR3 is TGTGCCAGCAGCCCCTTCGGGGGGGCTGTGAACACTGAAGCTTTCTTT.

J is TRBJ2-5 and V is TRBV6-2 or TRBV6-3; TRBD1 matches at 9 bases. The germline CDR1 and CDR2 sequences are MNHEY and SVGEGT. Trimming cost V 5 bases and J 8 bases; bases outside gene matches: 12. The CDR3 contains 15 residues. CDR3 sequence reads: CASSRTPDRGLTQYF. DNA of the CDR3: TGTGCCAGCAGTCGAACCCCGGACAGGGGCTTAACCCAGTACTTC.

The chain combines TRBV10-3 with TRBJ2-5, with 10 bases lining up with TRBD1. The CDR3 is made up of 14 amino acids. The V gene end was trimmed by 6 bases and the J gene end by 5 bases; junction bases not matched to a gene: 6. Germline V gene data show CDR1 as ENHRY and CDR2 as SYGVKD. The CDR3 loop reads CAIRGTGEAETQYF. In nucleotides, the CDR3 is TGTGCCATCAGGGGGACAGGGGAAGCGGAGACCCAGTACTTC.

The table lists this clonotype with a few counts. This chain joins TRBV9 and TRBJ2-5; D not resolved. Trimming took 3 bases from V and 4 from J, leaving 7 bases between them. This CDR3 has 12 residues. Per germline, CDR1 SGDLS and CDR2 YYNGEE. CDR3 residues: CASSEYGETQYF. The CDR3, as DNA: TGTGCCAGCAGCGAGTATGGAGAGACCCAGTACTTC.

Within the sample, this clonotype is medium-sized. CDR3 nucleotides: TGCAGTGCTAGTTGGGGGGGGGACACAGATACGCAGTATTTT. This sequence encodes CSASWGGDTDTQYF. This rearrangement joins TRBV20-1 to TRBJ2-3, with TRBD2 identical over 7 bases. There are 14 residues in the CDR3. Trimming took 3 bases from V and 2 from J; bases not matched to a gene: 5. CDR1 and CDR2 from the germline V gene are DFQATT and SNEGSKA (reference sequence).

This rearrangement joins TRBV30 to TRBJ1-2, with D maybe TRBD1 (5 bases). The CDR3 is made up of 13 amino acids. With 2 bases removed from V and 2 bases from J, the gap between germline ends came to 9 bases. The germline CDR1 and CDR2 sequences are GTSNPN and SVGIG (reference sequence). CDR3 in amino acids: CAWSRDENYGYTF. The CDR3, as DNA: TGTGCCTGGAGTAGGGACGAGAACTATGGCTACACCTTC.

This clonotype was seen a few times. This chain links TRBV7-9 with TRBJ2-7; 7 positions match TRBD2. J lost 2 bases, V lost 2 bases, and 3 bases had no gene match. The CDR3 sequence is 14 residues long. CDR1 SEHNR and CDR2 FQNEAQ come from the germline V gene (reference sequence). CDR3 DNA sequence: TGTGCCAGCAGCTTATCGGGGGGTACCTACGAGCAGTACTTC. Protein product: CASSLSGGTYEQYF.